Shown below are 23 T cell receptor beta chains from a single sample sequenced in a study of cytomegalovirus exposure and HLA in healthy donors. The PCR employed 60 Vbeta primers together with 13 Jbeta primers. Sequencing was performed with immunoSEQ multiplex PCR; in TCRdb, only in-frame clones are kept and a portion is missing. The table includes roughly 200,000 clones, just under 85% detected once. The sequenced sample was PBMCs. These receptors all come from a woman between 40 and 50 years old in good health and CMV-seronegative.

In this sample, this clone turned up a few times. The chain recombines TRBV11-2 with TRBJ2-5; 12 bases line up with TRBD2. Germline V gives CDR1 SGHAT, CDR2 FQNNGV. The CDR3 has 18 residues. Trimming cost V 0 bases and J 0 bases; bases outside gene matches: 5. The CDR3 DNA reads as TGTGCCAGCAGCTTAGAGCTAGCGGGGGGGGCGTACCAAGAGACCCAGTACTTC. Its translation: CASSLELAGGAYQETQYF.

The gene calls are TRBV19 and TRBJ1-5; a weak D match, TRBD1 (6 bases). V was shortened by 5 bases and J by 2 bases, with 13 bases between the two germline ends. The germline gives CDR1 LNHDA, CDR2 SQIVND (reference sequence). This CDR3 region has 15 residues. This CDR3 reads CASSPGGGGNQPQHF. CDR3 DNA sequence: TGTGCCAGTAGTCCCGGTGGGGGCGGCAATCAGCCCCAGCATTTT.

This chain joins TRBV7-9 and TRBJ1-1, with TRBD1 matching 7 bases. With 1 base clipped from V and 6 bases from J, the junction kept 2 bases outside the gene matches. Germline V gene lookup returns CDR1 SEHNR and CDR2 FQNEAQ (reference sequence). The length of the CDR3 is 13 residues. The CDR3 region has the DNA TGTGCCAGCAGCTTAGGCACAGGGGCTGAAGCTTTCTTT. Its translation is CASSLGTGAEAFF.

The chain has TRBV19 and TRBJ1-5; D not resolved. The germline V gene has CDR1 LNHDA and CDR2 SQIVND (reference sequence). Trimming removed 4 bases from V and 6 bases from J, with 10 bases in between. The CDR3 spans 13 residues. The CDR3 nucleotides read TGTGCCAGTAGTACTATGAGGGTTCAGCCCCAGCATTTT. This translates into CASSTMRVQPQHF. Variable domain in full (rest from reference TRBV19 and TRBJ1-5): DGGITQSPKYLFRKEGQNVTLSCEQNLNHDAMYWYRQDPGQGLRLIYYSQIVNDFQKGDIAEGYSVSREKKESFPLTVTSAQKNPTAFYLCASSTMRVQPQHFGDGTRLSIL.

In nucleotides, the CDR3 is TGTGCCAGCAGCGGGGACAGGGCGAACACTGAAGCTTTCTTT. This translates into CASSGDRANTEAFF. This chain links TRBV11-1 with TRBJ1-1; 9 nucleotides agree with TRBD1. Germline-derived CDR1 and CDR2 are SGHAT and FQDESV (reference sequence). V lost 5 bases, J lost 1 base, and 2 bases stayed unmatched. This CDR3 region has 14 residues. Full variable domain (remainder filled in from reference TRBV11-1 and TRBJ1-1): EAEVAQSPRYKITEKSQAVAFWCDPISGHATLYWYRQILGQGPELLVQFQDESVVDDSQLPKDRFSAERLKGVDSTLKIQPAELGDSAMYLCASSGDRANTEAFFGQGTRLTVV.

V is TRBV10-2 and J is TRBJ1-6; 8 nucleotides align to TRBD1. This CDR3 is built from 17 residues. Germline CDR1 is WSHSY and CDR2 is SAAADI. V lost 4 bases and J lost 6; bases outside the gene matches: 11. The CDR3 is CASSVLVQGAGNSPLHF. DNA for the CDR3: TGCGCCAGCAGTGTACTTGTTCAGGGGGCGGGTAATTCACCCCTCCACTTT.

This clone has more than one count but fewer than ten. The chain is built from TRBV14 and TRBJ1-1; D gene ambiguous. This CDR3 has 13 amino acids. V lost 2 bases, J lost 5 bases, and 9 bases lay in between. The V gene's germline CDR1 is SGHDN and CDR2 FVKESK. DNA of the CDR3: TGTGCCAGCAGCCAATCCGGCAGGACTGAAGCTTTCTTT. As protein: CASSQSGRTEAFF. Supplemented by reference TRBV14 and TRBJ1-1, the full variable domain reads EAGVTQFPSHSVIEKGQTVTLRCDPISGHDNLYWYRRVMGKEIKFLLHFVKESKQDESGMPNNRFLAERTGGTYSTLKVQPAELEDSGVYFCASSQSGRTEAFFGQGTRLTVV.

The chain employs TRBV4-1 and TRBJ2-6, with D hard to call. The germline gives CDR1 MGHRA, CDR2 YSYEKL. V was shortened by 0 bases and J by 1 base, with 7 bases between the two germline ends. There are 16 residues in the CDR3. CDR3 in amino acids: CASSQDRGSGANVLTF. As DNA, the CDR3 is TGCGCCAGCAGCCAAGATCGAGGATCTGGGGCCAACGTCCTGACTTTC.

The gene calls are TRBV7-6 and TRBJ2-3; the match to TRBD1 covers 8 bases. The CDR3 is 15 residues long. Trimming cost V 5 bases and J 4 bases; bases outside gene matches: 8. Germline V lookup: CDR1 SGHVS, CDR2 FNYEAQ. The CDR3 reads CASSTGQGSPDTQYF. In DNA, the CDR3 is TGTGCCAGCAGCACCGGACAGGGCTCGCCAGATACGCAGTATTTT.

This clone was seen more than once but under ten times. The chain carries TRBV14 and TRBJ1-3; possible D gene TRBD1, 5 bases. Germline CDR1 SGHDN, CDR2 FVKESK. This CDR3 is built from 16 residues. V dropped 2 bases and J dropped 2 bases, with 13 bases sitting between them. CDR3 DNA sequence: TGTGCCAGCAGCCAATATCGGGGGGTAACTGGAAACACCATATATTTT. This codes for CASSQYRGVTGNTIYF.

This clone was picked up one time. The V gene is TRBV30, the J gene TRBJ1-5, with 8 bases lining up with TRBD1. The V and J ends lost 7 bases and 7 bases, in that order; junction bases with no gene match: 9. The CDR3 contains 13 residues. Germline-derived CDR1 and CDR2 are GTSNPN and SVGIG (reference sequence). This chain's CDR3 is CALADRGGQPQHF. The CDR3 bases are TGTGCCTTGGCCGACAGGGGAGGACAGCCCCAGCATTTT.

This sequence joins TRBV19 and TRBJ1-2; 8 nucleotides match TRBD1. Germline CDR1 LNHDA, CDR2 SQIVND (reference sequence). The CDR3 runs 12 residues. J gave up 8 bases and V 10 bases, and 9 bases lay outside the gene matches. The CDR3, as DNA: TGTGCCACCCATCGGACAGGGCACGGCTACACCTTC. It codes for CATHRTGHGYTF.

This chain joins TRBV10-3 and TRBJ1-2; TRBD1 aligns across 9 bases. The CDR3 extends over 14 amino acids. Losses at the gene ends were 8 bases for V and 2 bases for J; bases not matched to a gene: 6. Germline CDR1 reads ENHRY; CDR2 reads SYGVKD. CDR3 amino acids: CAIGGQGLNYGYTF. DNA of the CDR3: TGTGCCATCGGAGGACAGGGGTTGAACTATGGCTACACCTTC.

The genes are TRBV2 and TRBJ2-3, with D possibly TRBD1 on 6 matching bases. CDR1 and CDR2 from the germline V gene are SNHLY and FYNNEI. The CDR3 is 16 amino acids. V lost 6 bases, J lost 1 base, and 17 bases lay in between. The CDR3 loop reads CASRGATAVGTDTQYF. The CDR3 coding sequence is TGTGCCAGCAGGGGGGCGACGGCAGTCGGCACAGATACGCAGTATTTT.

This chain links TRBV5-1 with TRBJ2-7, with D tentatively TRBD1 (6 bases). Germline CDR1 and CDR2: SGHRS and YFSETQ. The length of the CDR3 is 13 residues. V dropped 0 bases and J dropped 6 bases, with 10 bases sitting between them. DNA of the CDR3: TGCGCCAGCAGCTTGGAACAGGGAGCCGAGCAGTACTTC. Protein: CASSLEQGAEQYF. The variable domain in full, completed from reference TRBV5-1 and TRBJ2-7, reads KAGVTQTPRYLIKTRGQQVTLSCSPISGHRSVSWYQQTPGQGLQFLFEYFSETQRNKGNFPGRFSGRQFSNSRSEMNVSTLELGDSALYLCASSLEQGAEQYFGPGTRLTVT.

The chain joins TRBV4-2 to TRBJ2-7; D is perhaps TRBD2 (5 bases). This CDR3 contains 15 residues. CDR1 LGHNA and CDR2 YNFKEQ come from the germline V gene. Trimming left V 0 bases short and J 2 bases short, with 11 bases between. The CDR3 region has the DNA TGTGCCAGCAGCCAAGATTCTAGCATAGCCTACGAGCAGTACTTC. Its protein is CASSQDSSIAYEQYF.

The chain joins TRBV27 to TRBJ2-2; 10 bases fit TRBD2. V trimming: 4 bases; J trimming: 4 bases; junction bases outside the gene matches: 6. Germline V gene data show CDR1 as MNHEY and CDR2 as SMNVEV (reference sequence). The CDR3 length is 16 residues. CDR3 amino acids: CASSSSRLAGTGELFF. CDR3 sequence (DNA): TGTGCCAGCAGTTCCTCACGACTAGCGGGCACCGGGGAGCTGTTTTTT.

V gene TRBV4-3 combines with J gene TRBJ2-2; 7 positions agree with TRBD1. CDR3 length: 16 amino acids. The V segment lost 3 bases and the J segment 5 bases; nucleotides outside the gene matches: 9. Germline lookup yields CDR1 LGHNA and CDR2 YSLEER. In DNA, the CDR3 is TGCGCCAGCAGCCATCTGACAGGGACCATTACCGGGGAGCTGTTTTTT. Protein sequence: CASSHLTGTITGELFF.

This chain links TRBV19 with TRBJ2-7, with D uncertain. The V end was cut by 3 bases, the J end by 2 bases, with 8 bases between. CDR1 LNHDA and CDR2 SQIVND come from the germline V gene (reference sequence). The length of the CDR3 is 13 residues. CDR3 nucleotides: TGTGCCAGTAGTATGGCTTTGGCCTACGAGCAGTACTTC. This codes for CASSMALAYEQYF.

This chain links TRBV6-1 with TRBJ2-7, with a tentative D call TRBD1 (6 bases). The CDR3 loop spans 15 amino acids. Trimming left V 7 bases short and J 0 bases short, with 16 bases between. CDR1 MNHNS and CDR2 SASEGT come from the germline V gene. The CDR3 sequence is CASNLGADSSYEQYF. The CDR3, as DNA: TGTGCCAGCAACTTGGGGGCAGACAGCTCCTACGAGCAGTACTTC.

This clone has a handful of counts. The chain is built from TRBV7-9 and TRBJ1-4; TRBD1 matches at 7 bases. V shed 1 base and J 6 bases; nucleotides not matched to a gene: 5. CDR3 length: 15 amino acids. Germline CDR1 SEHNR, CDR2 FQNEAQ (reference sequence). CDR3 in amino acids: CASSLEGGVDEKLFF. The CDR3 DNA sequence: TGTGCCAGCAGCTTAGAAGGGGGCGTCGATGAAAAACTGTTTTTT.

The chain links TRBV6-5 to TRBJ2-1; 10 nucleotides align to TRBD2. The ends lost 2 bases at V and 7 bases at J; junction bases unmatched: 8. CDR3 length: 16 amino acids. Germline loops: CDR1 MNHEY, CDR2 SVGAGI. The CDR3 reads CASSYPQRGGGNEQFF. The CDR3 DNA reads TGTGCCAGCAGTTACCCTCAGCGGGGGGGTGGTAATGAGCAGTTCTTC.

The rearrangement links TRBV11-3 to TRBJ2-7; D remains ambiguous. Trimming took 4 bases from V and 5 from J, leaving 6 bases between them. Germline-derived CDR1 and CDR2 are SGHNT and YENEEA. This CDR3 spans 11 amino acids. The CDR3 DNA sequence: TGTGCCAGCAGCTCCACAGACGAGCAGTACTTC. Translated, it gives CASSSTDEQYF.